The rows below give T cell receptor beta chains drawn from one sample of a study of T cell responses to AZD1222 COVID-19 vaccine. Sequencing used immunoSEQ multiplex PCR; TCRdb keeps in-frame clones, though not all of them. The data hold over 65,000 clones, with 70% to 85% observed a single time. Here the sequenced sample was peripheral blood, taken on day 0 of AZD1222 vaccination. These receptors originate from an adult in good health. The CDR3 runs from the conserved cysteine through the conserved F or W. The D gene is left open where the match is weak. Only some rows state a clone size, as once, few, many or a class for expanded clones.

v_gene	j_gene	abundance	d_gene	CDR3aa	CDR3nt
TRBV28	TRBJ2-2	-	-	CASSLGQNTGELFF	TGTGCCAGCAGTTTAGGTCAGAACACCGGGGAGCTGTTTTTT
TRBV6-1	TRBJ1-3	-	-	CASSEQGGNTIYF	TGTGCCAGCAGTGAACAGGGGGGAAACACCATATATTTT
TRBV15	TRBJ2-1	-	TRBD2	CATSRDPPLAGGPAEQFF	TGTGCCACCAGCAGAGATCCCCCACTGGCGGGAGGGCCCGCTGAGCAGTTCTTC
TRBV28	TRBJ1-2	-	-	CASRSGSLGYGYTF	TGTGCCAGCAGGTCCGGGTCTCTGGGCTATGGCTACACCTTC
TRBV19	TRBJ1-2	few	TRBD1	CASSIGGQGASGYTF	TGTGCCAGTAGTATCGGGGGACAGGGGGCTAGCGGCTACACCTTC
TRBV18	TRBJ1-1	once	-	CASSPDSQTEAFF	TGTGCCAGCTCACCTGACAGCCAAACTGAAGCTTTCTTT
TRBV7-6	TRBJ2-7	-	TRBD1	CASSPQNRGYLAEQYF	TGTGCCAGCAGCCCTCAAAACAGGGGATATCTTGCCGAGCAGTACTTC
TRBV3-1/TRBV3-2	TRBJ2-7	-	-	CASSPLTVSYEQYF	TGTGCCAGCAGCCCCTTGACAGTTTCCTACGAGCAGTACTTC
TRBV7-9	TRBJ2-7	-	-	CASTGDIYEQYF	TGTGCCAGCACCGGGGACATATACGAGCAGTACTTC
TRBV12-3/TRBV12-4	TRBJ2-3	-	TRBD1	CASSGTASDTQYF	TGTGCCAGCAGCGGGACAGCCTCGGATACGCAGTATTTT
TRBV4-1	TRBJ1-2	-	-	CASSQDSDYGYTF	TGCGCCAGCAGCCAAGATTCCGACTATGGCTACACCTTC
TRBV28	TRBJ2-1	-	TRBD1	CASNRQGDEQFF	TGTGCCAGCAACCGACAGGGAGATGAGCAGTTCTTC
TRBV5-1	TRBJ2-2	-	TRBD2	CASSSPTSGNTGELFF	TGCGCCAGCAGCTCGCCGACTAGCGGTAACACCGGGGAGCTGTTTTTT
TRBV10-3	TRBJ1-2	-	TRBD1	CAIRDRISGYTF	TGTGCCATCAGGGACAGGATTTCGGGCTACACCTTC
TRBV30	TRBJ2-1	once	-	CAWSPNYEQFF	TGTGCCTGGAGCCCGAATTATGAGCAGTTCTTC
TRBV7-9	TRBJ1-3	-	-	CASSETTLSGNTIYF	TGTGCCAGCAGCGAGACCACCCTCTCTGGAAACACCATATATTTT
TRBV18	TRBJ2-5	-	-	CASSSTSQETQYF	TGTGCCAGCTCTTCGACATCACAAGAGACCCAGTACTTC
TRBV28	TRBJ2-7	-	TRBD1	CASNPGQGAREQYF	TGTGCCAGCAATCCGGGACAGGGGGCTCGGGAGCAGTACTTC
TRBV9	TRBJ1-4	-	-	CASSVDAENEKLFF	TGTGCCAGCAGCGTAGACGCAGAGAATGAAAAACTGTTTTTT
TRBV7-6	TRBJ2-5	-	-	CASSLASRAGETQYF	TGTGCCAGCAGCTTAGCGAGTAGGGCGGGAGAGACCCAGTACTTC
TRBV7-9	TRBJ1-1	-	TRBD1	CASSPQGASGTEAFF	TGTGCCAGCAGTCCACAGGGGGCGTCCGGCACTGAAGCTTTCTTT
TRBV5-6	TRBJ2-3	-	TRBD1	CASSETGGKSTDTQYF	TGTGCCAGCAGCGAAACAGGGGGAAAGAGCACAGATACGCAGTATTTT
TRBV5-1	TRBJ1-2	-	TRBD1	CASTMEGALGYTF	TGCGCCAGCACGATGGAGGGGGCGCTTGGCTACACCTTC
TRBV7-9	TRBJ1-1	-	-	CASSPGGGLAFF	TGTGCCAGCAGCCCAGGAGGGGGGCTGGCTTTCTTT
TRBV2	TRBJ2-1	once	-	CASSGDSANEQFF	TGTGCCAGCTCGGGGGACAGTGCCAATGAGCAGTTCTTC
TRBV5-1	TRBJ1-1	-	-	CASSSGSGGTEAFF	TGCGCCAGCAGCTCAGGCTCGGGGGGCACTGAAGCTTTCTTT
TRBV29-1	TRBJ2-3	-	-	CSVEDKEGTDTQYF	TGCAGCGTTGAAGATAAGGAGGGCACAGATACGCAGTATTTT
TRBV28	TRBJ1-4	-	-	CASTAVATNEKLFF	TGTGCCAGCACCGCGGTTGCAACTAATGAAAAACTGTTTTTT
TRBV5-5	TRBJ1-2	-	-	CASSLSGNYGYTF	TGTGCCAGCAGCTTGTCAGGGAACTATGGCTACACCTTC
TRBV21-1	TRBJ2-7	-	-	CASTSRGYEQYF	TGTGCCAGCACCTCCAGGGGTTACGAGCAGTACTTC
TRBV3-1/TRBV3-2	TRBJ1-1	-	-	CASSHGGSRNTEAFF	TGTGCCAGCAGCCACGGTGGCAGTCGGAACACTGAAGCTTTCTTT
TRBV10-3	TRBJ1-2	-	-	CAISESSPWLAYF	TGTGCCATCAGTGAGAGTTCTCCTTGGCTTGCATACTTC
TRBV28	TRBJ1-6	-	TRBD1	CASSSPGGQGTLNSPLHF	TGTGCCAGCAGTTCGCCGGGGGGACAGGGAACCCTTAATTCACCCCTCCACTTT
TRBV7-2	TRBJ2-2	-	-	CASSLIGLENTGELFF	TGTGCCAGCAGCTTAATTGGGCTGGAAAACACCGGGGAGCTGTTTTTT
TRBV7-9	TRBJ1-6	-	-	CASSLLTNSPLHF	TGTGCCAGCAGCTTATTGACAAATTCACCCCTCCACTTT
TRBV7-8	TRBJ2-1	-	-	CASSLDRGSYNEQFF	TGTGCCAGCAGCTTAGATAGAGGCTCCTACAATGAGCAGTTCTTC
TRBV7-2	TRBJ1-5	-	-	CASSQHKHQPQHF	TGTGCCAGCAGCCAACACAAACATCAGCCCCAGCATTTT
TRBV19	TRBJ1-1	-	-	CASSIEGETDEAFF	TGTGCCAGTAGTATAGAGGGGGAAACGGATGAAGCTTTCTTT
TRBV27	TRBJ2-7	-	TRBD1	CASSLGTGFNEQYF	TGTGCCAGCAGTTTGGGGACAGGGTTCAACGAGCAGTACTTC
TRBV3-1/TRBV3-2	TRBJ2-1	-	-	CASSQPLAAQYNEQFF	TGTGCCAGCAGCCAACCCTTAGCGGCACAATACAATGAGCAGTTCTTC
TRBV21-1	TRBJ2-7	-	-	CASSKVGQTNYEQYF	TGTGCCAGCAGCAAAGTGGGACAGACCAACTACGAGCAGTACTTC
TRBV27	TRBJ1-6	once	TRBD1	CASSRPRDRVYNSPLHF	TGTGCCAGCAGTCGCCCCCGGGACAGAGTCTATAATTCACCCCTCCACTTT
TRBV18	TRBJ1-5	-	-	CASSQADQPQHF	TGTGCCAGCTCCCAAGCCGATCAGCCCCAGCATTTT
TRBV18	TRBJ1-2	few	TRBD1	CASSPGGSGQSYGYTF	TGTGCCAGCTCACCGGGGGGTTCGGGACAGTCCTATGGCTACACCTTC
TRBV9	TRBJ2-2	-	TRBD1	CASSAILTGAEVTPGELFF	TGTGCCAGCAGCGCAATCTTGACAGGGGCTGAAGTTACACCCGGGGAGCTGTTTTTT
TRBV30	TRBJ1-5	-	-	CAWSVGGTHQPQHF	TGTGCCTGGAGCGTTGGGGGAACTCATCAGCCCCAGCATTTT
TRBV6-6	TRBJ1-1	-	-	CASSSPSGKNTEAFF	TGTGCCAGCAGTTCCCCCTCAGGAAAGAACACTGAAGCTTTCTTT
TRBV2	TRBJ2-2	few	-	CASSEEGQQNTGELFF	TGTGCCAGCAGTGAAGAAGGCCAGCAGAACACCGGGGAGCTGTTTTTT
TRBV6-2/TRBV6-3	TRBJ1-3	-	-	CASSYSRAKPSGNTIYF	TGTGCCAGCAGTTACTCGCGGGCGAAACCCTCTGGAAACACCATATATTTT
TRBV14	TRBJ2-5	once	-	CASSQGLVETQYF	TGTGCCAGCAGCCAAGGGCTAGTAGAGACCCAGTACTTC
TRBV7-9	TRBJ1-6	-	-	CASRDRSIHNSPLHF	TGTGCCAGCAGGGACCGGAGTATCCATAATTCACCCCTCCACTTT
TRBV28	TRBJ2-4	-	TRBD1	CASRRTGENIQYF	TGTGCCAGCAGACGGACAGGGGAAAACATTCAGTACTTC
TRBV16	TRBJ2-3	-	TRBD1	CASSQQGASTDTQYF	TGTGCCAGCAGCCAACAGGGGGCAAGCACAGATACGCAGTATTTT
TRBV6-5	TRBJ1-1	-	-	CASRGGRSTEAFF	TGTGCCAGCAGAGGGGGGCGGAGCACTGAAGCTTTCTTT
TRBV28	TRBJ2-7	-	-	CASRGDRSGASYEQYF	TGTGCCAGCAGAGGGGACCGCTCGGGGGCCTCCTACGAGCAGTACTTC
TRBV11-3	TRBJ1-6	-	-	CASSLGDSPLHF	TGTGCCAGCAGCTTAGGAGATTCACCCCTCCACTTT